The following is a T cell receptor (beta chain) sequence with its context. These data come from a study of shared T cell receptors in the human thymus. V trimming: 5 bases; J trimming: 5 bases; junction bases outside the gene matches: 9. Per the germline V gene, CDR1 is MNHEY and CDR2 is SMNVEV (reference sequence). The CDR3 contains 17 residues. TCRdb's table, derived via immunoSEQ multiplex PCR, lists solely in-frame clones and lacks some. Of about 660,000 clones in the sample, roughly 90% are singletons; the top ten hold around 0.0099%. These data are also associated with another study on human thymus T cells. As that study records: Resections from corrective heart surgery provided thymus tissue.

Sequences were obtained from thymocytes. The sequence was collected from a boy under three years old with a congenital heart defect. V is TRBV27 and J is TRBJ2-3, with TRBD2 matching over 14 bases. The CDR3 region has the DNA TGTGCCAGCAGTGAATCCGGGACTAGCGGGAGAATAGATACGCAGTATTTT. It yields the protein CASSESGTSGRIDTQYF.